This T cell receptor (beta chain) was observed in a study of blood T cell repertoires in COVID-19. Clones were sequenced by immunoSEQ multiplex PCR, and TCRdb holds only the in-frame ones, with some missing. The sample includes 150,000 or so clones, approximately 80% of them seen just once. Germline V gene sequence: CDR1 SQVTM, CDR2 ANQGSEA. The trim removed 4 bases at V and 5 bases at J, leaving 4 bases unmatched. The CDR3 totals 14 residues. This rearrangement joins TRBV29-1 to TRBJ2-3, with 12 bases lining up with TRBD2. The receptor comes from a man in his 70s who had recovered from COVID-19. The sample was peripheral blood. The DNA for the CDR3 is TGCAGCGTTGTCCCTAGCGGGAGGGGAGATACGCAGTATTTT. Translated, it gives CSVVPSGRGDTQYF.